This entry concerns a single TCR beta chain. Antigen unknown. This specimen comes from a study of shared clonotypes between healthy human individuals. Study context: Donor ages ranged 18 to 49 years: a couple of women, three men. Study-wide points: Deeper or shallower sequencing was expected to change how clonotypes are shared among donors.

V lost 6 bases, J lost 6 bases, and 12 bases lay in between. This CDR3 spans 13 amino acids. Germline CDR1 is MNHEY and CDR2 is SVGAGI. Deep level was the assay's run setting. Generated by immunoSEQ multiplex PCR, the TCRdb table keeps only in-frame clones and is missing some. The table shows under 1,100,000 clones, with 70% to 80% occurring only once. The sample was memory CD4+ T cells sorted from blood. Subset: CD45RA-negative fraction. The sequence was collected from a young man in good health. This chain uses TRBV6-5 with TRBJ1-5, with D possibly TRBD1 on 6 matching bases. The CDR3 sequence: CASSAQGSQPQHF. The CDR3 coding sequence is TGTGCCAGCAGCGCACAGGGAAGTCAGCCCCAGCATTTT.